These 22 T cell receptor beta chains were sequenced from one sample in a study of blood T cell repertoires in COVID-19. Some clones are missing from TCRdb's copy, which holds only in-frame ones; the method was immunoSEQ multiplex PCR. The data show hundreds of thousands of clones, roughly 85% seen once. The sequencing input was peripheral blood. The origin of the receptors is a man in his fifties or sixties with active or convalescent COVID-19.

The CDR3 loop is CASSGRNTGELFF. In DNA form, the CDR3 reads TGTGCCAGTAGCGGGAGGAACACCGGGGAGCTGTTTTTT. The chain employs TRBV12-3 or TRBV12-4 and TRBJ2-2, with 9 bases aligning to TRBD2. V lost 9 bases and J lost 1; bases outside the gene matches: 0. The CDR3 sequence is 13 residues long.

The chain joins TRBV6-7 to TRBJ1-2; D perhaps matches TRBD1 (5 bases). TRBV6-7 is labeled an ORF, and its function is uncertain. Trimming took off 5 bases at V and 7 bases at J, with 8 bases between the two ends. The CDR3 is 11 residues long. The DNA for the CDR3 is TGTGCCAGCAGTCCTGGGGCTGGCTACACCTTC. Its protein product is CASSPGAGYTF.

This chain uses TRBV3-1 (or the pseudogene TRBV3-2) with TRBJ2-6, with 11 bases lining up with TRBD1. V lost 4 bases and J lost 4; bases outside the gene matches: 12. Germline V gene data show CDR1 as LGHDT and CDR2 as YNNKEL (reference sequence). The CDR3 length is 19 residues. CDR3 in amino acids: CASSPGTGQGASGANVLTF. The CDR3 region has the DNA TGTGCCAGCAGCCCTGGTACCGGACAGGGGGCATCGGGGGCCAACGTCCTGACTTTC.

The chain combines TRBV5-6 with TRBJ2-6; a weak D match, TRBD1 (6 bases). Germline V gene lookup returns CDR1 SGHDT and CDR2 YYEEEE. The CDR3 is made up of 16 amino acids. Trimming took off 5 bases at V and 4 bases at J, with 16 bases between the two ends. DNA for the CDR3: TGTGCCAGCAGTTACGGCCAGGGGACCGGGGCCAACGTCCTGACTTTC. Its protein product is CASSYGQGTGANVLTF.

The chain has TRBV19 and TRBJ1-5, with 12 bases that match TRBD1. V dropped 10 bases and J dropped 4; count of bases not matched to a gene: 5. This CDR3 has 14 residues. From germline, CDR1 is LNHDA and CDR2 SQIVND (reference sequence). This chain's CDR3 is CATRGQGANQPQHF. Written as DNA, the CDR3 is TGTGCCACCAGGGGACAGGGGGCGAATCAGCCCCAGCATTTT.

This rearrangement joins TRBV12-3 or TRBV12-4 to TRBJ2-7; D gene uncertain. The CDR3 contains 13 residues. Trimming stripped 4 bases from V and 4 bases from J, with 11 bases between. DNA for the CDR3: TGTGCCAGCAGTTCCGGGTGGTGGTACGAGCAGTACTTC. It is translated as CASSSGWWYEQYF.

CDR3 bases: TGTGCCACCAGCAGAGATGGGGGGGCGGAGAGAGACACTGAAGCTTTCTTT. The encoded protein is CATSRDGGAERDTEAFF. The rearrangement joins TRBV15 to TRBJ1-1, with a tentative D call TRBD1 (6 bases). V dropped 0 bases and J dropped 3 bases, with 17 bases sitting between them. The CDR3 has 17 amino acids. Germline V CDR1 and CDR2: LNHNV, YYDKDF (reference sequence).

The chain uses TRBV5-4 and TRBJ2-3, with 13 bases matching TRBD2. V was clipped by 4 bases and J by 3 bases; unmatched bases: 11. Germline loops: CDR1 SGHNT, CDR2 YYREEE (reference sequence). The CDR3 is 18 amino acids. The CDR3 region has the DNA TGTGCCAGCAGCCAAACTAGCGGGAGGGCTCTAGTGACAGATACGCAGTATTTT. Its translation: CASSQTSGRALVTDTQYF.

This sequence joins TRBV6-1 and TRBJ1-2; D is unclear. Trimming pared 3 bases from V and 2 bases from J, leaving 4 bases between. The CDR3 is 12 residues long. Germline CDR1 reads MNHNS; CDR2 reads SASEGT. In DNA, the CDR3 is TGTGCCAGCAGTGACAGGAACTATGGCTACACCTTC. Protein sequence: CASSDRNYGYTF.

The V and J genes are TRBV9 and TRBJ2-1; D unresolved. Germline CDR1 reads SGDLS; CDR2 reads YYNGEE. Trimming stripped 0 bases from V and 6 bases from J, with 7 bases between. This CDR3 is built from 13 residues. The CDR3 DNA reads as TGTGCCAGCAGCGTAGGTCACGGCAATGAGCAGTTCTTC. Protein: CASSVGHGNEQFF.

The chain employs TRBV11-3 and TRBJ2-1; D gene ambiguous. V dropped 2 bases and J dropped 0 bases, with 11 bases sitting between them. Germline V gene lookup returns CDR1 SGHNT and CDR2 YENEEA. The CDR3 has 16 amino acids. This CDR3 is CASSLRLSSSYNEQFF. The CDR3 nucleotides are TGTGCCAGCAGCTTAAGACTCTCATCCTCCTACAATGAGCAGTTCTTC. Complete variable domain (other parts from reference TRBV11-3 and TRBJ2-1): EAGVVQSPRYKIIEKKQPVAFWCNPISGHNTLYWYLQNLGQGPELLIRYENEEAVDDSQLPKDRFSAERLKGVDSTLKIQPAELGDSAVYLCASSLRLSSSYNEQFFGPGTRLTVL.

The chain has TRBV29-1 and TRBJ1-1; 8 nucleotides match TRBD1. This CDR3 comprises 17 residues. Germline CDR1 reads SQVTM; CDR2 reads ANQGSEA. The V and J ends lost 5 bases and 2 bases, in that order; junction bases with no gene match: 16. CDR3 nucleotides: TGCAGCGTTCCCCTAGGGGACAGGTGGGCGCTTAACACTGAAGCTTTCTTT. Residues: CSVPLGDRWALNTEAFF.

The CDR3 bases are TGTGCCAGTGAACGGGGAGCTGGAAACACCATATATTTT. This gives the protein CASERGAGNTIYF. V is TRBV19 and J is TRBJ1-3; D unresolved. Germline values: CDR1 LNHDA, CDR2 SQIVND (reference sequence). Trimming removed 8 bases from V and 2 bases from J, with 10 bases in between. CDR3 length: 13 amino acids.

The V call is TRBV6-5, the J call TRBJ2-1; TRBD2 aligns across 9 bases. The length of the CDR3 is 15 residues. J was trimmed by 4 bases and V by 4 bases; bases with no gene match: 5. The germline V gene encodes CDR1 MNHEY and CDR2 SVGAGI. The CDR3 bases are TGTGCCAGCAGTTCCCTGACTAGCGGTTACAATGAGCAGTTCTTC. It yields the protein CASSSLTSGYNEQFF.

The chain has TRBV6-6 and TRBJ2-1, with unresolved D. The CDR3 contains 12 residues. The ends were cut back, 6 bases at V and 5 bases at J, with 8 bases in the middle. Germline-derived CDR1 and CDR2 are MNHNY and SVGAGI (reference sequence). The CDR3 is CASSPTNNEQFF. CDR3 nucleotide sequence: TGTGCCAGCAGCCCTACCAACAATGAGCAGTTCTTC.

V and J are TRBV12-5 and TRBJ1-3; 7 bases are shared with TRBD1. CDR1 is LGHNT and CDR2 is FRNRAP in the germline V gene. The CDR3 is 15 amino acids. The ends lost 6 bases at V and 2 bases at J; junction bases unmatched: 7. CDR3 coding DNA: TGTGCTAGTGGCTGGGGGGACAGAGCTGGAAACACCATATATTTT. This translates into CASGWGDRAGNTIYF.

The DNA of the CDR3 is TGCGCCAGCAGGTGGGAGGGTAATGAGCAGTTCTTC. Its translation is CASRWEGNEQFF. The chain has TRBV5-1 and TRBJ2-1; 7 bases agree with TRBD2. The CDR3 runs 12 residues. J lost 7 bases, V lost 5 bases, and 3 bases had no gene match. Germline assignment: CDR1 SGHRS and CDR2 YFSETQ. Filled out from reference TRBV5-1 and TRBJ2-1, the complete variable domain reads KAGVTQTPRYLIKTRGQQVTLSCSPISGHRSVSWYQQTPGQGLQFLFEYFSETQRNKGNFPGRFSGRQFSNSRSEMNVSTLELGDSALYLCASRWEGNEQFFGPGTRLTVL.

This clone was seen more than once but under ten times. The chain uses TRBV19 and TRBJ2-6; D might be TRBD2 (6 bases). This CDR3 contains 14 residues. V lost 9 bases, J lost 4 bases, and 13 bases lay in between. The germline V gene has CDR1 LNHDA and CDR2 SQIVND (reference sequence). CDR3 sequence reads: CASSTGSGANVLTF. The CDR3 DNA reads as TGTGCCAGCTCAACCGGGAGCGGGGCCAACGTCCTGACTTTC.

The chain joins TRBV7-2 to TRBJ1-3; tentatively, D is TRBD1 (5 bases). The CDR3 extends over 17 amino acids. CDR1 is SGHTA, CDR2 FQGNSA, per germline. The V end was cut by 5 bases, the J end by 1 base, with 18 bases between. The CDR3 coding sequence is TGTGCCAGCAGCCCAGGGTTCTCAGGACTATCTGGAAACACCATATATTTT. Its protein is CASSPGFSGLSGNTIYF.

This sequence joins TRBV13 and TRBJ2-1; unclear D gene. The germline gives CDR1 PRHDT, CDR2 FYEKMQ (reference sequence). The CDR3 loop spans 16 amino acids. Between the trimmed V and J ends, which lost 5 bases and 0 bases, there was a span of 14 bases. The CDR3 protein is CASSAPRRSSYNEQFF. Written as DNA, the CDR3 is TGTGCCAGCAGCGCCCCTCGGCGGAGCTCCTACAATGAGCAGTTCTTC.

This clone was observed a handful of times. The chain links TRBV5-1 to TRBJ2-3, with TRBD2 matching 7 bases. The J segment lost 1 base and the V segment lost 4 bases, leaving 6 bases of the junction unmatched. The CDR3 loop spans 15 amino acids. From germline, CDR1 is SGHRS and CDR2 YFSETQ. CDR3 nucleotide sequence: TGCGCCAGCAGCCTCCAGGGAGGGGGCACAGATACGCAGTATTTT. Translating it yields CASSLQGGGTDTQYF.

The gene calls are TRBV7-2 and TRBJ2-3, with 7 bases aligning to TRBD2. Germline CDR1 SGHTA, CDR2 FQGNSA. Germline trimming cut 1 base from V and 0 bases from J; bases unmatched to any gene: 7. The CDR3 length is 17 residues. The CDR3 DNA reads as TGTGCCAGCAGCTTAGGCGCTAGCGGCCCTAGCACAGATACGCAGTATTTT. Translating it yields CASSLGASGPSTDTQYF.